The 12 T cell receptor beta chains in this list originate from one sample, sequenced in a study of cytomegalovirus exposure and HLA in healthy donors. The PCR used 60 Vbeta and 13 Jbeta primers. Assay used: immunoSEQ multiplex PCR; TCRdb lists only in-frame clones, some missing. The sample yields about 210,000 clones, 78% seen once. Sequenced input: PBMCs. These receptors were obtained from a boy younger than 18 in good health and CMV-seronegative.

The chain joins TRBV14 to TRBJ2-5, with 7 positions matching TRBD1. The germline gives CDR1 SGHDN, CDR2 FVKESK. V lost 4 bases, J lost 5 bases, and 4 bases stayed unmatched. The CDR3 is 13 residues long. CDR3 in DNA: TGTGCCAGCAGCCCTACAGGGGTTGAGACCCAGTACTTC. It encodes CASSPTGVETQYF.

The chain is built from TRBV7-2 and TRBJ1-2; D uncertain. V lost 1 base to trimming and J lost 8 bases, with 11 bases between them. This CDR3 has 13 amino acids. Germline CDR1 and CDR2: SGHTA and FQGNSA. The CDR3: CASSLGRGGGYTF. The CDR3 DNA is TGTGCCAGCAGCTTAGGACGGGGAGGGGGCTACACCTTC. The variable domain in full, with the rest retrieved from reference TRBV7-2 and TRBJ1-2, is GAGVSQSPSNKVTEKGKDVELRCDPISGHTALYWYRQSLGQGLEFLIYFQGNSAPDKSGLPSDRFSAERTGGSVSTLTIQRTQQEDSAVYLCASSLGRGGGYTFGSGTRLTVV.

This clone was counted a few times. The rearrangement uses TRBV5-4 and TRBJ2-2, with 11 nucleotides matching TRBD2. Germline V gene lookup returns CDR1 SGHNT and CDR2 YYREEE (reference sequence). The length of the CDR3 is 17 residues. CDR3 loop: CASSPSGGPSYTGELFF. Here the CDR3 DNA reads TGTGCGTCCTCGCCTAGCGGGGGGCCCTCCTACACCGGGGAGCTGTTTTTT.

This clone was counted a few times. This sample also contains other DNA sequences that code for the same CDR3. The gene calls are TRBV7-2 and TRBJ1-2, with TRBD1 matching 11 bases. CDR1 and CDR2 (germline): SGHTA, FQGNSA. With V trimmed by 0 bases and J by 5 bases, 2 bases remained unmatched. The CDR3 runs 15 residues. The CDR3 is CASSLAGQGAYGYTF. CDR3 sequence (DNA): TGTGCCAGCAGCTTAGCTGGACAGGGGGCTTATGGCTACACCTTC.

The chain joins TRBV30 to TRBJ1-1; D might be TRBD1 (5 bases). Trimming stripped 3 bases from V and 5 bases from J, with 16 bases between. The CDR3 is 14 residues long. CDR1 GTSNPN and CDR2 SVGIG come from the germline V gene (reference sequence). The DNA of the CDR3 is TGTGCCTGGAGAACCCGCAGGGCGGGGACTGAAGCTTTCTTT. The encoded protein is CAWRTRRAGTEAFF.

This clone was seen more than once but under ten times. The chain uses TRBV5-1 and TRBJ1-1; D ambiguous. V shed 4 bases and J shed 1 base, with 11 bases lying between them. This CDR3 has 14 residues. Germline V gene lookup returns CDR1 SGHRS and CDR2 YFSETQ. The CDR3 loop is CASSAQVKNTEAFF. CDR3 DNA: TGCGCCAGCAGCGCCCAGGTTAAGAACACTGAAGCTTTCTTT.

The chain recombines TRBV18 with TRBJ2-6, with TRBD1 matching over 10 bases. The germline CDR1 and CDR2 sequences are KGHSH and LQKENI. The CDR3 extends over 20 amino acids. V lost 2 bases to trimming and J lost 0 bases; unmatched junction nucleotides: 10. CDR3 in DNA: TGTGCCAGCTCACCAGTCGGGACAGGGGTTATCCTCTCTGGGGCCAACGTCCTGACTTTC. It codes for CASSPVGTGVILSGANVLTF.

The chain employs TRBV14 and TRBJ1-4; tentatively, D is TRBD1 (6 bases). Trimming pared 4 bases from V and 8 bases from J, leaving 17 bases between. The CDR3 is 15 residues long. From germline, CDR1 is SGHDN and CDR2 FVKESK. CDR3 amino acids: CASSLFRGIGEKLFF. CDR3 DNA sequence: TGTGCCAGCAGCCTCTTTAGGGGGATTGGGGAAAAACTGTTTTTT. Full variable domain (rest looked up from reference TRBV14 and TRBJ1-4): EAGVTQFPSHSVIEKGQTVTLRCDPISGHDNLYWYRRVMGKEIKFLLHFVKESKQDESGMPNNRFLAERTGGTYSTLKVQPAELEDSGVYFCASSLFRGIGEKLFFGSGTQLSVL.

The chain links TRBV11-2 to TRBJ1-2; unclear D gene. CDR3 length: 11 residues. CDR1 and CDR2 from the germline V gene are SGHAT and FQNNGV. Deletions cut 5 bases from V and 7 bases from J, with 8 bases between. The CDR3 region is CASSKTVGYTF. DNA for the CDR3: TGTGCCAGCAGCAAAACAGTTGGCTACACCTTC.

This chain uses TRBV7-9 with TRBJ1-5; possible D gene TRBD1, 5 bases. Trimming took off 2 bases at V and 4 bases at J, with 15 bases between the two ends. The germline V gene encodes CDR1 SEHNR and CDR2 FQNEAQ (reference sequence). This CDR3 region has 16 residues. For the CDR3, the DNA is TGTGCCAGCAGCTTATCAGGGAGGGCTTGGAATCAGCCCCAGCATTTT. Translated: CASSLSGRAWNQPQHF.

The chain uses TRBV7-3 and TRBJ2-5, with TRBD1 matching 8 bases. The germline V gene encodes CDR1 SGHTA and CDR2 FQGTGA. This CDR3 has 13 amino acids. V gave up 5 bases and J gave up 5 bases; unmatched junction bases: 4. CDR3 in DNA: TGTGCCAGCAGCACCACAGGGGGGGAGACCCAGTACTTC. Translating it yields CASSTTGGETQYF.

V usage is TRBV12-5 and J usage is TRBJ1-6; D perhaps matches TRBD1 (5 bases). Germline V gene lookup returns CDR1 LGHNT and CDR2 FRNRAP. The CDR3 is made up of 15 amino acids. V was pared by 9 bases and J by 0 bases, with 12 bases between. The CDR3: CASQGASSYNSPLHF. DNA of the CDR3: TGTGCTAGCCAGGGTGCAAGCTCCTATAATTCACCCCTCCACTTT.